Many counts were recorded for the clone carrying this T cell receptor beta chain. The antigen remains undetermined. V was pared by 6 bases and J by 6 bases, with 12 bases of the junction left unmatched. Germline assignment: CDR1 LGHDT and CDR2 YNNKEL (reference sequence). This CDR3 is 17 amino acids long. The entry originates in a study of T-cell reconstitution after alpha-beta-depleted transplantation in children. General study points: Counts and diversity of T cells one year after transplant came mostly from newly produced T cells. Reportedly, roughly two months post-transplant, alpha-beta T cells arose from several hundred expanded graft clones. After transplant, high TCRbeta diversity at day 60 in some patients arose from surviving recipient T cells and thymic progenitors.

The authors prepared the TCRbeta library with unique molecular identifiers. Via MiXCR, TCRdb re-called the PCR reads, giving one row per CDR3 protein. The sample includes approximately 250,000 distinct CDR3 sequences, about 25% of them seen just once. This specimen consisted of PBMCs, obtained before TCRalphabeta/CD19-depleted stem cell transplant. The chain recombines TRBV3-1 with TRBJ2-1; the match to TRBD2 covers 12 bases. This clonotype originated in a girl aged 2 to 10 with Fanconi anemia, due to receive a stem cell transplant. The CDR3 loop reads CASSELAGGFPGNEQFF. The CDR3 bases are TGTGCCAGCAGTGAACTAGCGGGGGGTTTTCCAGGCAATGAGCAGTTCTTC.